This T cell receptor beta chain was sequenced in a study of tumor-infiltrating lymphocytes in primary liver carcinoma. J lost 1 base, V lost 6 bases, and 6 bases had no gene match. Germline V gene data show CDR1 as SQVTM and CDR2 as ANQGSEA. CDR3 length equals 15 residues. Starting material of roughly 550 ng total RNA yielded TCR beta cDNA via a constant-region primer. ARM-PCR was slightly modified, and three nested multiplex PCR rounds with it gave rise to the TCR beta libraries. Primers for the first two PCR rounds were TRBV1-TRBV30 forward primers and a C-beta reverse primer (around 11 cycles per round). MiXCR was run by TCRdb on the multiplex PCR reads, yielding one entry per CDR3 protein. This table holds roughly 70,000 distinct CDR3 sequences, about 71% found once. It was from 20-30 mg of unsorted bulk tissue that RNA and DNA were co-extracted. Primary liver carcinomas in the patients were surgically resected. There were only treatment-naive patients, all with chronic HBV infection.

General study results and limits: There were only about 7.5-24% of top clones found in all five tumor regions. Between tumor regions, pairs overlapped more than tumor-adjacent and tumor-blood pairs did.

As regards this clonotype: As yet, its antigen is unknown.

The receptor comes from a middle-aged man with primary liver carcinoma and hepatitis B virus infection. Input material: liver tumor tissue from sampling region 4. Subset defined: tumor region T4, right-lateral pole. J is TRBJ2-7 and V is TRBV29-1; 13 bases align to TRBD2. As DNA, the CDR3 is TGCAGCGTACACGGGACTAGCGGGGAGTCCTACGAGCAGTACTTC. Protein: CSVHGTSGESYEQYF.